The TCR beta chain described here comes from a study of Ad26.COV2.S vaccination and SARS-CoV-2 variants. This clone came up a few times. Treatment specified: 15 to 20 received Ad26.COV2.S at low or high dose, single or two shots; roughly five received placebo; per-sample allocation not given. After the first vaccine or placebo injection, samples were drawn on day 63. This CDR3 is 13 amino acids long. Trimming removed 1 base from V and 8 bases from J, with 11 bases in between. Per the germline V gene, CDR1 is MGHRA and CDR2 is YSYEKL. Assay used: immunoSEQ multiplex PCR; TCRdb lists only in-frame clones, some missing. Counted here are some 320,000 clones, around 84% occurring once; the ten biggest clones make up less than 2%.

This TCR was sampled from a person between 18 and 60 years old who received the Ad26.COV2.S COVID-19 vaccine or a placebo. The sample here was peripheral blood, taken in a trial of Ad26.COV2.S vaccine versus placebo. The J gene is TRBJ1-1, the V gene TRBV4-1; perhaps TRBD1 as D (5 bases). The CDR3 bases are TGCGCCAGCAGCCAAGGGCAGGGTAGAGAAGCTTTCTTT. Translation: CASSQGQGREAFF.